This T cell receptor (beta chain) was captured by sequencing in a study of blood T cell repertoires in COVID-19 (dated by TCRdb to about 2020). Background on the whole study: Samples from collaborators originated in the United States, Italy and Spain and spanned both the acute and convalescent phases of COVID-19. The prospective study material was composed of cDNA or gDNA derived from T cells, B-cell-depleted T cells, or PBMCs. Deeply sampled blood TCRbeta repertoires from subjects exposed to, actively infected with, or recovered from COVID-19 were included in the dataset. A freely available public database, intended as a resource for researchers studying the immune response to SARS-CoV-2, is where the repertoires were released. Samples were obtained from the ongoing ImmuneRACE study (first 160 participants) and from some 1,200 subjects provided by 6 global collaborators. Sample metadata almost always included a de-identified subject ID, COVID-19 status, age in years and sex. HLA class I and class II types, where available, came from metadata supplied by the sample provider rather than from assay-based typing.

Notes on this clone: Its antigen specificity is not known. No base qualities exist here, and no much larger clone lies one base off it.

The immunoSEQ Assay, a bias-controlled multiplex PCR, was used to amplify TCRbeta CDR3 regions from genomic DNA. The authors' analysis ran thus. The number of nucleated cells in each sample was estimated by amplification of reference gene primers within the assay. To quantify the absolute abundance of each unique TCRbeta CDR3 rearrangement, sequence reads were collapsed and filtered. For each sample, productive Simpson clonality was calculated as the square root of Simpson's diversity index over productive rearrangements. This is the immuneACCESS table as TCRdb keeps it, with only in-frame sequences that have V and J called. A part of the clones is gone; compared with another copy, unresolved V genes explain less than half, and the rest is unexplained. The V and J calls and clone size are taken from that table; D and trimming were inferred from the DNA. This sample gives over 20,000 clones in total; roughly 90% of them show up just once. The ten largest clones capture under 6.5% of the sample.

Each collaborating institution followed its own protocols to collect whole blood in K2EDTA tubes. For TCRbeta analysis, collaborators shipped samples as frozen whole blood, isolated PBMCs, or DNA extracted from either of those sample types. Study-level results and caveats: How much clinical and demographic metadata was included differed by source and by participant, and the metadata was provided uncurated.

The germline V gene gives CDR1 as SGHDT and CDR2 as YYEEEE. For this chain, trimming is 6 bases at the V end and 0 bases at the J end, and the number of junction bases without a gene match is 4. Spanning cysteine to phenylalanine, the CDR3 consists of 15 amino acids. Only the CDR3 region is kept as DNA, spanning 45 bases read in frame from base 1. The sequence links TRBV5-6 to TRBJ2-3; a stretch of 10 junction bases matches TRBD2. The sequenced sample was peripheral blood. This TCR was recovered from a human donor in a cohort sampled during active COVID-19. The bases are TGTGCCAGCATCGTGACTAGCGGGAGCACAGATACGCAGTATTTT. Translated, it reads CASIVTSGSTDTQYF.